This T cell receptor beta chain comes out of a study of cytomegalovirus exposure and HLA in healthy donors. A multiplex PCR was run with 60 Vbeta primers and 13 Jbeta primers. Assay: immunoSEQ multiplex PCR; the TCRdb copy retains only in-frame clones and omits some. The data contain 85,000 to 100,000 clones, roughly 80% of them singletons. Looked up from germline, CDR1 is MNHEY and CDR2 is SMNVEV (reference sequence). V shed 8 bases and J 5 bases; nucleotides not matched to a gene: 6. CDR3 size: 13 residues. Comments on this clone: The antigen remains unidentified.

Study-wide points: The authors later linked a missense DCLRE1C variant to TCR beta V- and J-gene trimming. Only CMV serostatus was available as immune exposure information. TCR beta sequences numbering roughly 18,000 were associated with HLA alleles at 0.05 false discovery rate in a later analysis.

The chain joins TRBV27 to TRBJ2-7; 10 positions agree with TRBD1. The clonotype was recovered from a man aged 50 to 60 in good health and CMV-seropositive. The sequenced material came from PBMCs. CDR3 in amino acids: CASLRQGAHEQYF. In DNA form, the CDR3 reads TGTGCCAGCCTCAGACAGGGGGCCCACGAGCAGTACTTC.